The clone carrying this T cell receptor (beta chain) has at least ten counts. Its target is unknown. Mouse germline and gene names are used. The CDR3 end is not reached by the read, which stops 4 residues before it; the germline J gene fills it in. Germline CDR1 reads NNHDY; CDR2 reads SYVADS. The CDR3 totals 12 residues. Trimming shortened V by 0 bases and J by 5 bases, and 3 bases separated the two germline ends. The sorting of pooled cutaneous lymph node cells relied on CD4, CD8alpha, NKG2D, NKG2ACE and other markers. Reverse transcribed after extraction, RNA yielded cDNA as the sequencing template. The assay was immunoSEQ multiplex PCR, and TCRdb's table has in-frame clones only and misses some. Altogether under 20,000 clones were found in the sample, and no singletons occur. The data were taken from a study of CD8+ T cells in alopecia areata. The wider study: Donors of skin were C3H/HeJ mice aged roughly 6-12 months with spontaneous alopecia, and recipients were approximately 7-10-week-old female C3H/HeJ mice.

Study observations and caveats: Scalp sample data also include resident alphabeta T cells from normal skin. TCRs were shared less clearly across patients than in mice, possibly for HLA-related reasons.

The sample taken for sequencing was CD8+ T cells sorted from a lymph node. The origin of this receptor is a C3H/HeJ mouse with alopecia areata. MHC haplotype of the mouse line: H2-k. The chain links TRBV13-3 to TRBJ2-1; D uncertain. The CDR3 loop reads CASSDADAEQFF. The covered CDR3 bases are TGTGCCAGCAGTGATGCAGATGCT.